The 11 T cell receptor beta chains reported below all come from one sample, sequenced in a study of regulatory T cells in long-lasting Graves disease. The authors built TCR beta libraries using iRepertoire HTBI primers and Arm-PCR of CDR3 regions. TCRdb re-called the multiplex PCR reads with MiXCR, one entry per CDR3 protein. The profile covers about 300,000 distinct CDR3 sequences, with more than 15% appearing a single time and about 40% taken by the ten largest. As for time point: newly diagnosed GD, antithyroid drugs for less than 3 months. RNA extracted from PBMCs served as the sequencing template. This specimen was peripheral blood mononuclear cells (PBMCs), taken at new diagnosis, from a patient treated with antithyroid drugs. The source is a female donor with Graves disease.

This clonotype was picked up many times. The rearrangement joins TRBV12-5 to TRBJ2-3; D may correspond to TRBD1 or TRBD2 (5 bases each). The CDR3 totals 20 residues. V lost 2 bases, J lost 0 bases, and 24 bases lay in between. Germline-derived CDR1 and CDR2 are LGHNT and FRNRAP. CDR3 sequence (DNA): TGTGCTAGTGGTTTGCCGACCGGGACCAGAAGGGGAGAGAGCACAGATACGCAGTATTTT. This encodes CASGLPTGTRRGESTDTQYF.

This clonotype was picked up many times. The genes are TRBV6-1 and TRBJ2-1, with 15 bases fitting TRBD2. CDR3 length: 15 amino acids. Germline V gene lookup returns CDR1 MNHNS and CDR2 SASEGT. With 4 bases clipped from V and 15 bases from J, the junction kept 10 bases outside the gene matches. The chain's CDR3 is CASSAPGLAGGIPFF. Here the CDR3 DNA reads TGTGCCAGCAGTGCTCCGGGACTAGCGGGAGGAATCCCGTTCTTC.

Details on this clonotype: A much larger clone lies one base from this, so it may be a read error. This rearrangement joins TRBV4-2 to TRBJ2-2; unclear D gene. The CDR3 sequence is 12 residues long. Looked up from germline, CDR1 is LGHNA and CDR2 is YNFKEQ. V lost 7 bases and J lost 1, with 4 bases in between. CDR3 sequence reads: CASTMNTGELFF. The CDR3, as DNA: TGTGCCAGCACCATGAACACCGGGGAGCTGTTTTTT.

Ten or more counts support this clonotype. The chain recombines TRBV5-1 with TRBJ2-7, with unresolved D. V dropped 1 base and J dropped 7 bases, with 15 bases sitting between them. Looked up from germline, CDR1 is SGHRS and CDR2 is YFSETQ. The CDR3 is 14 residues long. This chain's CDR3 is CASSLSFLWDEQYF. For the CDR3, the DNA is TGCGCCAGCAGCTTGTCTTTCCTGTGGGATGAGCAGTACTTC.

This clonotype was picked up many times. V usage is TRBV10-2 and J usage is TRBJ1-6; D might be TRBD1 (5 bases). The germline V gene has CDR1 WSHSY and CDR2 SAAADI. This CDR3 contains 14 residues. V was trimmed by 7 bases and J by 8 bases, leaving 15 bases between them. CDR3 nucleotides: TGCGCCAGCACCGGTGCCCCGGGGGATTCACCCCTCCACTTT. Its protein product is CASTGAPGDSPLHF.

This clonotype has a count of ten or more. V is TRBV6-5 and J is TRBJ1-3, with D unclear. Trimming removed 3 bases at V and 8 bases at J, with 17 bases between. The CDR3 is 15 residues long. Germline V gene lookup returns CDR1 MNHEY and CDR2 SVGAGI. Here the CDR3 DNA reads TGTGCCAGCAGTTATGGGATTAAATCCGGAGACACCATATATTTT. Its protein product is CASSYGIKSGDTIYF.

The chain joins TRBV2 to TRBJ2-6, with TRBD1 matching over 7 bases. CDR3 length: 16 amino acids. The ends lost 7 bases at V and 2 bases at J; junction bases unmatched: 8. Germline V CDR1 and CDR2: SNHLY, FYNNEI. The CDR3 here is CASILSGTAGANVLTF. The DNA for the CDR3 is TGTGCCAGCATTCTATCCGGGACAGCTGGGGCCAACGTCCTGACTTTC.

This clonotype was detected only a few times. The CDR3 here is CATSDTARGETQYF. CDR3 coding DNA: TGTGCCACCAGTGATACCGCGCGTGGCGAGACCCAGTACTTC. The gene calls are TRBV24-1 and TRBJ2-5; no firm D call. The CDR3 has 14 residues. The V end lost 3 bases, the J end lost 5 bases, and 12 bases lay between the germline ends. CDR1 is KGHDR, CDR2 SFDVKD, per germline.

This clonotype was seen ten or more times. The rearrangement links TRBV11-2 to TRBJ2-3; 11 bases fit TRBD2. This CDR3 comprises 15 residues. V shed 4 bases, J shed 8 bases, and the junction held 8 bases outside the gene matches. The germline CDR1 and CDR2 sequences are SGHAT and FQNNGV. This CDR3 is CASSSVGLAGGTQYF. The CDR3 DNA follows: TGTGCCAGCAGCTCCGTCGGCCTAGCGGGAGGTACGCAGTATTTT.

This clonotype was found many times. The chain has TRBV5-1 and TRBJ2-7, with 9 bases lining up with TRBD1. The CDR3 has 15 residues. Germline trimming cut 1 base from V and 6 bases from J; bases unmatched to any gene: 8. CDR1 and CDR2 from the germline V gene are SGHRS and YFSETQ. CDR3 residues: CASSLSGQGSSEQYF. The CDR3 DNA follows: TGCGCCAGCAGCTTGTCGGGACAGGGTTCATCCGAGCAGTACTTC.

This clonotype was counted ten times or more. The rearrangement links TRBV5-4 to TRBJ2-1, with D perhaps matching TRBD1 (7 bases). The V end lost 4 bases, the J end lost 8 bases, and 13 bases lay between the germline ends. CDR1 is SGHNT, CDR2 YYREEE, per germline (reference sequence). The CDR3 contains 13 residues. CDR3 residues: CASSVGRGDEQFF. The CDR3 DNA is TGTGCCAGCAGCGTGGGCAGGGGGGATGAGCAGTTCTTC.